This T cell receptor beta chain was found in a study of blood T cell repertoires in COVID-19. Study details: Researchers got acute and convalescent COVID-19 samples from the United States, Italy and Spain. Nucleic acid was either cDNA or gDNA, and it came from T cells, B-cell-depleted T cells, or PBMCs.

V was shortened by 4 bases and J by 3 bases, with 15 bases between the two germline ends. The CDR3 spans 15 residues. Original processing methods: Reference gene primer amplification yielded estimated nucleated cell counts. Using immunoSEQ multiplex PCR, the repertoire was profiled, and TCRdb retains in-frame clones only, with some absent. D and trimming were read from the DNA, whereas the V and J calls and clone size are those reported in that table. The data show around 260,000 clones, 83% seen once. This sequence joins TRBV5-3 and TRBJ2-3; D is ambiguous. TRBV5-3 is an ORF, with its function uncertain. The sequence was collected from a woman aged 45-59 years who had recovered from COVID-19. Sequences were obtained from peripheral blood. Here the CDR3 reads CARSQRIHSTDTQYF. CDR3 in DNA: TGTGCCAGAAGCCAACGAATCCACTCGACAGATACGCAGTATTTT.